This passage covers 23 T cell receptor beta chains from one sample sequenced in a study of T-cell reconstitution after alpha-beta-depleted transplantation in children. Construction of the TCRbeta library involved unique molecular identifiers. TCRdb re-analysed the PCR reads in MiXCR, keeping a single row per CDR3 protein. The sample contains around 700,000 distinct CDR3 sequences, approximately 14% of which appear only once. The sample was PBMCs, taken before TCRalphabeta/CD19-depleted stem cell transplant. The receptors stem from a girl aged 2 to 10 with congenital amegakaryocytic thrombocytopenia, due to receive a stem cell transplant.

This clonotype came up many times. V and J are TRBV7-8 and TRBJ2-5; no clear D gene. This CDR3 region has 15 residues. V was shortened by 5 bases and J by 2 bases, with 15 bases between the two germline ends. Germline V gene sequence: CDR1 SGHVS, CDR2 FQNEAQ. The chain's CDR3 is CASSPAPDGQETQYF. DNA of the CDR3: TGTGCCAGCAGCCCAGCCCCGGACGGGCAAGAGACCCAGTACTTC.

This clonotype has more than one count but fewer than ten. The rearrangement links TRBV5-1 to TRBJ1-2; weak D call: TRBD1 (5 bases). The CDR3 loop spans 15 amino acids. CDR1 is SGHRS, CDR2 YFSETQ, per germline. V was clipped by 0 bases and J by 6 bases, with 15 bases between them. The CDR3 here is CASSLEAGTENGYTF. CDR3 nucleotide sequence: TGCGCCAGCAGCTTGGAGGCCGGGACGGAAAATGGCTACACCTTC.

The gene calls are TRBV5-6 and TRBJ2-7; unclear D gene. V was shortened by 3 bases and J by 0 bases, with 7 bases between the two germline ends. This CDR3 contains 13 residues. CDR1 SGHDT and CDR2 YYEEEE come from the germline V gene. The CDR3 here is CASSCSDSYEQYF. DNA for the CDR3: TGTGCCAGCAGCTGTTCGGACTCCTACGAGCAGTACTTC.

The chain uses TRBV28 and TRBJ2-2, with D possibly matching TRBD2 (5 bases). The ends were cut back, 7 bases at V and 6 bases at J, with 21 bases in the middle. CDR1 and CDR2 from the germline V gene are MDHEN and SYDVKM. This CDR3 has 16 amino acids. CDR3 amino acids: CASTSLLVSPSGELFF. CDR3 coding DNA: TGTGCCAGCACCTCGCTACTAGTTAGCCCATCCGGGGAGCTGTTTTTT.

This clonotype was seen repeatedly, ten times or more. The chain carries TRBV29-1 and TRBJ1-1; D perhaps matches TRBD1 (6 bases). The CDR3 has 14 amino acids. Germline values: CDR1 SQVTM, CDR2 ANQGSEA. Trimming left V 6 bases short and J 4 bases short, with 18 bases between. The CDR3 loop is CSVRDQTGSTEAFF. Written as DNA, the CDR3 is TGCAGCGTCCGGGATCAGACAGGTAGCACTGAAGCTTTCTTT.

In this sample, this clonotype turned up many times. The CDR3 here is CSGRDSSYF. The CDR3, as DNA: TGCAGCGGCCGGGACTCCTCCTATTTT. This chain links TRBV29-1 with TRBJ2-3, with a possible D match to TRBD2 (6 bases). CDR3 length: 9 amino acids. CDR1 SQVTM and CDR2 ANQGSEA come from the germline V gene. V lost 7 bases and J 15 bases, leaving 14 bases between the germline ends.

This chain uses TRBV18 with TRBJ2-1, with TRBD2 matching over 8 bases. This CDR3 region has 18 residues. Per germline, CDR1 KGHSH and CDR2 LQKENI. With 3 bases clipped from V and 6 bases from J, the junction kept 16 bases outside the gene matches. The CDR3 nucleotides are TGTGCCAGCTCACCTTCGGACTTGGGACTAGTATTACGCAATGAGCAGTTCTTC. It is translated as CASSPSDLGLVLRNEQFF.

This clonotype was seen repeatedly, ten times or more. CDR3 protein: CASRPRDYLYEQYF. CDR3 sequence (DNA): TGTGCCAGCAGACCACGGGACTACCTCTACGAGCAGTACTTC. The chain has TRBV27 and TRBJ2-7, with TRBD2 matching 7 bases. Trimming removed 6 bases from V and 3 bases from J; junction bases left unmatched: 8. The CDR3 has 14 amino acids. Germline CDR1 MNHEY, CDR2 SMNVEV (reference sequence).

This clonotype was recorded at least ten times. V usage is TRBV20-1 and J usage is TRBJ2-7, with TRBD2 identical over 11 bases. Unmatched junction bases numbered 6, after V lost 1 base and J lost 7 bases. CDR3 size: 14 residues. The V gene's germline CDR1 is DFQATT and CDR2 SNEGSKA (reference sequence). In DNA, the CDR3 is TGCAGTGCTAGAGTAGCGGGAGGGGCCTTGGAGCAGTACTTC. This gives the protein CSARVAGGALEQYF.

The chain employs TRBV12-3 or TRBV12-4 and TRBJ2-1, with 7 nucleotides matching TRBD2. V was clipped by 3 bases and J by 5 bases; unmatched bases: 19. The CDR3 spans 19 residues. The CDR3 DNA sequence: TGTGCCAGCAGTTTTTTTCTAGCGGCACACCTCAATACTAACAATGAGCAGTTCTTC. It specifies CASSFFLAAHLNTNNEQFF.

This clonotype was observed a few times. The chain joins TRBV5-1 to TRBJ2-7; 8 bases line up with TRBD1. This CDR3 has 14 amino acids. V gave up 0 bases and J gave up 4 bases; unmatched junction bases: 3. Germline V CDR1 and CDR2: SGHRS, YFSETQ. For the CDR3, the DNA is TGCGCCAGCAGCTTGGCCAGGGGGCTTTACGAGCAGTACTTC. Residues: CASSLARGLYEQYF.

This clonotype was seen more than once but under ten times. The CDR3 DNA is TGCAGTGCCTGGACCGATGGCTACACCTTC. Translation: CSAWTDGYTF. The chain carries TRBV20-1 and TRBJ1-2; D ambiguous. The CDR3 spans 10 residues. V was pared by 6 bases and J by 6 bases, with 8 bases between. Germline CDR1 DFQATT, CDR2 SNEGSKA (reference sequence).

The rearrangement joins TRBV12-3 or TRBV12-4 to TRBJ2-1, with D maybe TRBD2 (5 bases). The CDR3 runs to 17 residues. V was clipped by 3 bases and J by 2 bases, with 17 bases between them. The chain's CDR3 is CASSFGRAPSPYNEQFF. The CDR3 coding sequence is TGTGCCAGCAGTTTTGGGCGGGCCCCTAGTCCCTACAATGAGCAGTTCTTC.

This clonotype appeared many times. This chain joins TRBV20-1 and TRBJ2-3; 8 nucleotides match TRBD1. The V gene's germline CDR1 is DFQATT and CDR2 SNEGSKA (reference sequence). This CDR3 contains 16 residues. Losses at the gene ends were 4 bases for V and 1 base for J; bases not matched to a gene: 10. The CDR3 region is CSANNPGGAGTDTQYF. CDR3 bases: TGCAGTGCTAATAACCCAGGGGGCGCGGGCACAGATACGCAGTATTTT.

This clonotype was found a few times. The chain uses TRBV20-1 and TRBJ2-1; 9 bases are shared with TRBD2. Germline loops: CDR1 DFQATT, CDR2 SNEGSKA (reference sequence). CDR3 size: 15 residues. Written as DNA, the CDR3 is TGCAGCCTCCCGGGTAGGCGCGGGGGGGATAATGAGCAGTTCTTC. Its protein is CSLPGRRGGDNEQFF.

This chain's CDR3 is CAIWDTYGETQYF. CDR3 sequence (DNA): TGTGCCATATGGGACACCTATGGGGAGACCCAGTACTTC. The chain carries TRBV3-1 and TRBJ2-5, with TRBD1 as a possible D gene (6 bases). The CDR3 is 13 amino acids. Trimming removed 10 bases at V and 5 bases at J, with 17 bases between. Germline-derived CDR1 and CDR2 are LGHDT and YNNKEL (reference sequence).

The chain couples TRBV3-1 to TRBJ2-1; D might be TRBD2 (5 bases). Per the germline V gene, CDR1 is LGHDT and CDR2 is YNNKEL (reference sequence). The CDR3 length is 14 residues. V was clipped by 1 base and J by 7 bases, with 11 bases between them. The CDR3, as DNA: TGTGCCAGCAGCCAAGTCGTACGGGGAAATGAGCAGTTCTTC. Translated: CASSQVVRGNEQFF.

This clonotype was recorded many times. V usage is TRBV6-8 and J usage is TRBJ2-1; D gene ambiguous. V lost 6 bases, J lost 3 bases, and 27 bases lay in between. The CDR3 is 19 amino acids. Germline V lookup: CDR1 MNHGY, CDR2 SAAAGT. The CDR3 DNA reads as TGTGCCAGCAGAACCGGCCTGCGCATTCGAAGGTGTGGCTACAATGAGCAGTTCTTC. It specifies CASRTGLRIRRCGYNEQFF.

Only a few counts were recorded for this clonotype. The CDR3 sequence is CASSRRRAGEETQYF. As DNA, the CDR3 is TGTGCCAGCAGCCGCCGGAGGGCGGGAGAAGAGACCCAGTACTTC. The chain recombines TRBV5-6 with TRBJ2-5; the match to TRBD2 covers 7 bases. Per the germline V gene, CDR1 is SGHDT and CDR2 is YYEEEE. This CDR3 has 15 residues. After removal of 4 bases from V and 3 bases from J, the junction contained 9 bases not matched to a gene.

This clonotype turned up a few times. This chain uses TRBV28 with TRBJ2-7; 11 bases map to TRBD1. The trim removed 5 bases at V and 1 base at J, leaving 7 bases unmatched. Germline CDR1 reads MDHEN; CDR2 reads SYDVKM. The CDR3 sequence is 16 residues long. As DNA, the CDR3 is TGTGCCAGCAGTACCTGGGACAGGGGGACTTCCTACGAGCAGTACTTC. Translating it yields CASSTWDRGTSYEQYF.

The table lists this clonotype with many counts. The CDR3 spells CASSTSGGGTGELFF. CDR3 bases: TGTGCCAGCAGTACTAGCGGAGGGGGGACCGGGGAGCTGTTTTTT. This chain uses TRBV7-8 with TRBJ2-2; 8 bases are shared with TRBD2. The CDR3 totals 15 residues. The V segment lost 6 bases and the J segment 5 bases; nucleotides outside the gene matches: 8. Germline lookup yields CDR1 SGHVS and CDR2 FQNEAQ.

This clonotype occurred many times. This chain uses TRBV12-3 or TRBV12-4 with TRBJ1-1; D gene ambiguous. V was cut by 7 bases and J by 9 bases, with 15 bases left in between. The CDR3 is made up of 12 amino acids. This CDR3 is CASTLGPQKAFF. CDR3 bases: TGTGCCAGCACCCTTGGGCCCCAAAAAGCTTTCTTT.

This clonotype was observed many times. The chain is built from TRBV5-6 and TRBJ2-7; the D is unclear. Germline-derived CDR1 and CDR2 are SGHDT and YYEEEE. V was cut by 4 bases and J by 6 bases, with 11 bases left in between. The CDR3 loop spans 12 amino acids. As DNA, the CDR3 is TGTGCCAGCAGCGGTCGAGGTCTCGAGCAGTACTTC. The encoded protein is CASSGRGLEQYF.